This T cell receptor beta chain was recovered during a study of T cell responses to AZD1222 COVID-19 vaccine. Broader study findings: Among those given AZD1222, only five or six were seropositive at baseline.

As regards this clone: The antigen remains unidentified.

The CDR3 spans 16 residues. Germline CDR1 and CDR2: MDHEN and SYDVKM. The V end was cut by 5 bases, the J end by 0 bases, with 14 bases between. Sequenced by immunoSEQ multiplex PCR; TCRdb stores in-frame clones only, minus some. The sample records 150,000 to 200,000 clones, 94% being singletons. The sequences come from peripheral blood, collected on day 0 of AZD1222 vaccination. V usage is TRBV28 and J usage is TRBJ2-1, with D maybe TRBD1 (5 bases). The TCR comes from an adult in good health. The CDR3 nucleotides are TGTGCCAGCAGTAGAATGACAGCTTCCTCCTACAATGAGCAGTTCTTC. This gives the protein CASSRMTASSYNEQFF.